The 3 T cell receptor beta chains in this list originate from one sample, sequenced in a study of T cells expressing NK-cell markers. TCRdb reprocessed the 5' RACE reads and stores each CDR3 protein as one record, lacking DNA. This repertoire includes over 350,000 distinct CDR3 sequences. Sequenced: blood T cells: a sorted CD56 or NKG2C T cell subset, CD4+ or CD8+ T cells, or bulk PBMC T cells (not recorded which). The receptors come from a woman aged 45-65 years in good health.

The chain links TRBV10-1 to TRBJ2-1; with no DNA, the TCRdb D assignment of TRBD2 cannot be verified. The CDR3 is made up of 12 amino acids. Germline assignment: CDR1 WNHNN and CDR2 SYGVQD (reference sequence). The CDR3: CASSGGSREQFF.

The CDR3 reads CASSQGGDYRSTDTQYF. The chain recombines TRBV3-1 with TRBJ2-3; absent DNA, TCRdb's TRBD2 call cannot be checked. The germline gives CDR1 LGHDT, CDR2 YNNKEL (reference sequence). There are 17 residues in the CDR3.

The rearrangement links TRBV5-1 to TRBJ2-1; TCRdb designates TRBD2, a call that cannot be tested without DNA. Germline CDR1 reads SGHRS; CDR2 reads YFSETQ. The CDR3 consists of 18 residues. This CDR3 is CASSLGPGAGSSYNEQFF.